A selection of T cell receptor beta chains follows, all from one sample in a study of T cell repertoires in aging, cancer and after chemotherapy. One entry per CDR3 protein results from TCRdb running MiXCR on the multiplex PCR reads. Among about 1,400 distinct CDR3 sequences, 21% were seen once, and the ten largest hold 26%. The sequencing sample was made of blood. The receptors were gathered from a human donor with a solid tumor. The CDR3 runs from the conserved cysteine through the conserved F or W. A D gene is named only where the DNA matches it firmly. Rows give clone size only sometimes, using once, few, many, or a class for an expanded clone.

size: .
V: TRBV5-1
D: .
J: TRBJ2-4
CDR3: CASSLVVSGGENIQYF

size: medium-sized
V: TRBV14
D: TRBD2
J: TRBJ2-1
CDR3: CASSQMSGAFNEQFF

size: medium-sized
V: TRBV6-2/TRBV6-3
D: .
J: TRBJ1-5
CDR3: CASSYREGFQPQHF

size: medium-sized
V: TRBV5-6
D: .
J: TRBJ2-7
CDR3: CASSLEAAVEQYF

size: medium-sized
V: TRBV5-1
D: .
J: TRBJ2-5
CDR3: CASSPGGREVETQYF

size: .
V: TRBV6-1
D: .
J: TRBJ1-5
CDR3: CASSGGWGGGLVAQHF

size: large
V: TRBV18
D: .
J: TRBJ2-3
CDR3: CASSPGPGTSTDTQYF

size: medium-sized
V: TRBV7-6
D: TRBD1
J: TRBJ1-1
CDR3: CASSPRTGGFEAFF

size: medium-sized
V: TRBV27
D: TRBD1
J: TRBJ1-1
CDR3: CASRIRGQGGAEAFF

size: medium-sized
V: TRBV4-3
D: .
J: TRBJ2-7
CDR3: CASSQGGAASYEQYF

size: medium-sized
V: TRBV20-1
D: .
J: TRBJ1-3
CDR3: CSAPGLTGNTIYF

size: medium-sized
V: TRBV20-1
D: TRBD2
J: TRBJ2-5
CDR3: CSADLLAVQETQYF

size: large
V: TRBV29-1
D: TRBD1
J: TRBJ1-2
CDR3: CSVDWDREPPNYGYTF

size: .
V: TRBV10-2
D: .
J: TRBJ1-5
CDR3: CASSGLDGNQPQHF

size: medium-sized
V: TRBV7-9
D: .
J: TRBJ1-2
CDR3: CASSDRGADYGYTF

size: .
V: TRBV10-3
D: TRBD2
J: TRBJ2-3
CDR3: CATWGGGGVADTQYF

size: .
V: TRBV5-1
D: .
J: TRBJ2-4
CDR3: CASSLVVSGGGNIQYF

size: .
V: TRBV6-1
D: TRBD2
J: TRBJ2-3
CDR3: CASRGGGGGVADTQYF

size: few
V: TRBV5-1
D: .
J: TRBJ1-1
CDR3: CASSLGGGQNTEAFF

size: medium-sized
V: TRBV4-3
D: TRBD1
J: TRBJ2-2
CDR3: CASSQFGQGTGELFF

size: medium-sized
V: TRBV4-3
D: .
J: TRBJ2-7
CDR3: CASSQEVTGEQYF

size: large
V: TRBV11-3
D: .
J: TRBJ2-2
CDR3: CASSLAMDTGELFF

size: medium-sized
V: TRBV5-4
D: .
J: TRBJ1-1
CDR3: CASSSTVNTEAFF

size: few
V: TRBV12-5
D: TRBD1
J: TRBJ1-5
CDR3: CASGLYNGGQLSRLNQPQHF

size: medium-sized
V: TRBV6-5
D: TRBD1
J: TRBJ1-2
CDR3: CASSYSGTGGYTF

size: large
V: TRBV5-6
D: .
J: TRBJ1-4
CDR3: CASSSGQSNEKLFF

size: large
V: TRBV18
D: .
J: TRBJ2-5
CDR3: CASSPASPQETQYF

size: large
V: TRBV20-1
D: .
J: TRBJ1-1
CDR3: CSAPDVVDTEAFF

size: medium-sized
V: TRBV21-1
D: .
J: TRBJ1-5
CDR3: CASSTGQGPRGPQHF

size: medium-sized
V: TRBV6-5
D: .
J: TRBJ2-3
CDR3: CASSYSGRFGTDTQYF

size: medium-sized
V: TRBV7-2
D: .
J: TRBJ1-2
CDR3: CASSFDRSLYYGYTF

size: large
V: TRBV13
D: .
J: TRBJ2-1
CDR3: CASSLGARQKKQFF

size: medium-sized
V: TRBV6-1
D: .
J: TRBJ1-2
CDR3: CASSEALNTFNYGYTF

size: .
V: TRBV19
D: .
J: TRBJ2-5
CDR3: CASSMTTQETQYF

size: medium-sized
V: TRBV4-3
D: TRBD1
J: TRBJ1-1
CDR3: CASRQGQRNTEAFF

size: medium-sized
V: TRBV5-4
D: TRBD1
J: TRBJ2-6
CDR3: CASSRAGTGPSGANVLTF

size: .
V: TRBV12-3/TRBV12-4
D: TRBD1
J: TRBJ2-3
CDR3: CASSSYGQAGEHTQYF